This T cell receptor (beta chain) stems from a study of T cell repertoires in cytomegalovirus infection. Study-level information: Based on public TCR beta signatures, there were indications of CMV infection and of a matching HLA type.

MiXCR was run by TCRdb on the reads, yielding one entry per CDR3 protein. Of 250,000 to 300,000 distinct CDR3 sequences in the sample, approximately 9.1% are singletons; the top ten hold about 14%. The CDR3 runs to 16 residues. Losses at the gene ends were 1 base for V and 4 bases for J; bases not matched to a gene: 7. CDR1 is SGHTA, CDR2 FQGNSA, per germline. Study findings and constraints: Of the TCR beta families, the public ones yielded a cumulative frequency that identified carriers of CMV plus the relevant HLA. CMV-specific HLA-C-restricted TCR beta clonotypes dominated the ex vivo response.

In this sample, this clonotype turned up many times. The antigen is unknown. The chain recombines TRBV7-2 with TRBJ2-1, with 7 bases identical to TRBD2. The source is a human donor in good health (CMV status not recorded). Some clones in this sample may be carry-over from other donors' samples. The sequenced sample consisted of PBMCs. The CDR3 bases are TGTGCCAGCAGCTTAGTAGGCACTAGCGCTTACAATGAGCAGTTCTTC. Translating it yields CASSLVGTSAYNEQFF.